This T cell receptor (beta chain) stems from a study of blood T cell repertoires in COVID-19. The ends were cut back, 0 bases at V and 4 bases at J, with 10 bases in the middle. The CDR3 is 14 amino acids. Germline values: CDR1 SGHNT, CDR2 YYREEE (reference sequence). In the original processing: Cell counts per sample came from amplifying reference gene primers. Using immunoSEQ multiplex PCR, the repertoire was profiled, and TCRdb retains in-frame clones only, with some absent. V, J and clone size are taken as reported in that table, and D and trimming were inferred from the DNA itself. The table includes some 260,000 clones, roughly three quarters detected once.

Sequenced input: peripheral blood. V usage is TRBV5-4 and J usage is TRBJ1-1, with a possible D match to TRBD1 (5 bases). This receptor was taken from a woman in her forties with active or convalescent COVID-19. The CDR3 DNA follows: TGTGCCAGCAGCTTGGATGGGAGGGGCACTGAAGCTTTCTTT. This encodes CASSLDGRGTEAFF.